The 7 T cell receptor beta chains below were found in one sample sequenced in a study of blood T cell repertoires in COVID-19. Method: immunoSEQ multiplex PCR; TCRdb's copy keeps in-frame clones and lacks some. The profile shows more than 250,000 clones, under 95% of them singletons. Sequencing was carried out using PBMCs or T cells enriched from blood (not recorded which). The receptor source for this set is a young woman who had recovered from COVID-19.

The V call is TRBV7-3, the J call TRBJ2-1, with D perhaps matching TRBD2 (5 bases). Trimming left V 5 bases short and J 5 bases short, with 10 bases between. There are 13 residues in the CDR3. Germline CDR1 is SGHTA and CDR2 is FQGTGA. CDR3 in DNA: TGTGCCAGCAGCATTGACGGGGACAATGAGCAGTTCTTC. Protein product: CASSIDGDNEQFF.

The chain joins TRBV28 to TRBJ1-6, with D hard to call. This CDR3 has 11 amino acids. Trimming took 6 bases from V and 14 from J, leaving 11 bases between them. The germline gives CDR1 MDHEN, CDR2 SYDVKM. This CDR3 reads CASSKTVTLHF. The CDR3 nucleotides read TGTGCCAGCAGCAAAACGGTAACCCTCCACTTT.

The rearrangement joins TRBV5-4 to TRBJ2-5; TRBD1 matches 9 bases. Trimming removed 3 bases from V and 4 bases from J; junction bases left unmatched: 4. The CDR3 has 14 residues. The V gene's germline CDR1 is SGHNT and CDR2 YYREEE (reference sequence). The CDR3, as DNA: TGTGCCAGCAGCTGGACAGGGGCCGGAGAGACCCAGTACTTC. Translating it yields CASSWTGAGETQYF.

This chain connects TRBV21-1 to TRBJ1-6. TRBV21-1 is recorded as a pseudogene. The CDR3 sequence is 17 residues long. CDR3 sequence: CASSPLAGESWNSPLHF. The CDR3 DNA is TGTGCCAGCAGCCCCCTCGCGGGGGAGTCATGGAATTCACCCCTCCACTTT.

This chain joins TRBV5-1 and TRBJ2-5, with D possibly matching TRBD1 (5 bases). Per the germline V gene, CDR1 is SGHRS and CDR2 is YFSETQ. This CDR3 has 15 residues. Trimming stripped 3 bases from V and 9 bases from J, with 21 bases between. The CDR3 loop is CASSSPERGPGSQYF. CDR3 in DNA: TGCGCCAGCAGCTCCCCGGAAAGGGGTCCAGGGTCCCAGTACTTC.

The J gene is TRBJ2-3, the V gene TRBV6-5; D unclear. The CDR3 covers 14 residues. The germline V and J ends were trimmed by 0 bases and 5 bases, with 9 bases remaining between them. Germline CDR1 reads MNHEY; CDR2 reads SVGAGI. This CDR3 reads CASSYSPGQDTQYF. The CDR3 region has the DNA TGTGCCAGCAGTTACTCGCCGGGTCAAGATACGCAGTATTTT.

The CDR3 loop reads CASSQDRLAGGLGTGELFF. The CDR3 nucleotides are TGCGCCAGCAGCCAAGATAGGCTAGCGGGAGGGCTCGGCACCGGGGAGCTGTTTTTT. This chain connects TRBV4-3 to TRBJ2-2; 12 bases agree with TRBD2. There are 19 residues in the CDR3. J was trimmed by 4 bases and V by 0 bases; bases with no gene match: 9. CDR1 is LGHNA, CDR2 YSLEER, per germline.